This passage covers 21 T cell receptor beta chains from one sample sequenced in a study of blood T cell repertoires in COVID-19. Here immunoSEQ multiplex PCR was the method, and the copy in TCRdb shows in-frame clones only, minus some. The data hold about 110,000 clones, with approximately 79% observed a single time. The specimen sequenced was peripheral blood. The origin of the receptors is a woman aged 80 or older with active or convalescent COVID-19.

V and J are TRBV29-1 and TRBJ2-1; D possibly corresponds to TRBD2 (6 bases). V lost 6 bases, J lost 4 bases, and 16 bases lay in between. Germline loops: CDR1 SQVTM, CDR2 ANQGSEA. There are 14 residues in the CDR3. The CDR3 nucleotides are TGCAGCGTCAAGGGGTCTAGCGAGTACAATGAGCAGTTCTTC. Translated: CSVKGSSEYNEQFF.

V is TRBV9 and J is TRBJ2-3; 16 nucleotides agree with TRBD2. Germline V gene lookup returns CDR1 SGDLS and CDR2 YYNGEE. Germline trimming cut 4 bases from V and 8 bases from J; bases unmatched to any gene: 7. This CDR3 spans 16 amino acids. The CDR3: CASSPMGLAGGGTQYF. The DNA for the CDR3 is TGTGCCAGCAGCCCAATGGGACTAGCGGGAGGGGGTACGCAGTATTTT.

The chain combines TRBV6-2 or TRBV6-3 with TRBJ1-5; 7 bases fit TRBD1. The CDR3 runs to 14 residues. V lost 6 bases to trimming and J lost 6 bases; unmatched junction nucleotides: 8. Germline-derived CDR1 and CDR2 are MNHEY and SVGEGT. The CDR3 here is CASSPSTGTQPQHF. The CDR3 DNA follows: TGTGCCAGCAGCCCATCGACAGGGACTCAGCCCCAGCATTTT.

V is TRBV27 and J is TRBJ2-1, with 7 positions matching TRBD1. Trimming took 1 base from V and 3 from J; bases not matched to a gene: 18. The germline gives CDR1 MNHEY, CDR2 SMNVEV (reference sequence). This CDR3 has 20 residues. CDR3: CASSLFRHRSAAGGYNEQFF. The CDR3 DNA reads TGTGCCAGCAGTTTATTTCGCCATCGGTCGGCGGCAGGGGGCTACAATGAGCAGTTCTTC.

The chain employs TRBV3-1 (or the pseudogene TRBV3-2) and TRBJ2-1, with D hard to call. The germline V gene has CDR1 LGHDT and CDR2 YNNKEL (reference sequence). Trimming removed 6 bases from V and 7 bases from J, with 7 bases in between. The CDR3 extends over 11 amino acids. CDR3 coding DNA: TGTGCCAGCAGACTCCTTAATGAGCAGTTCTTC. Residues: CASRLLNEQFF.

The rearrangement links TRBV29-1 to TRBJ2-1, with D perhaps TRBD2 (8 bases). The CDR3 extends over 15 amino acids. Germline lookup yields CDR1 SQVTM and CDR2 ANQGSEA. The V end was cut by 7 bases, the J end by 4 bases, with 20 bases between. CDR3 protein: CSGRGWSSGYNEQFF. CDR3 coding DNA: TGCAGCGGCAGGGGGTGGTCTAGCGGGTACAATGAGCAGTTCTTC.

This sequence joins TRBV4-3 and TRBJ2-7; 7 positions match TRBD2. J gave up 5 bases and V 0 bases, and 7 bases lay outside the gene matches. Germline V lookup: CDR1 LGHNA, CDR2 YSLEER. CDR3 length equals 15 residues. The CDR3 loop is CASSQDNRGVNEQYF. The CDR3 DNA follows: TGCGCCAGCAGCCAAGATAATCGGGGGGTGAACGAGCAGTACTTC.

The chain couples TRBV18 to TRBJ2-1; 9 bases agree with TRBD1. Per germline, CDR1 KGHSH and CDR2 LQKENI. This CDR3 has 16 amino acids. The J segment lost 2 bases and the V segment lost 2 bases, leaving 4 bases of the junction unmatched. CDR3 DNA: TGTGCCAGCTCACCAACCGGGACAGGGCCCTACAATGAGCAGTTCTTC. Its protein is CASSPTGTGPYNEQFF.

This clone turned up a few times. The gene calls are TRBV2 and TRBJ1-5; tentative D call: TRBD1 (6 bases). The CDR3 runs to 12 residues. CDR1 and CDR2 (germline): SNHLY, FYNNEI. With 8 bases removed from V and 5 bases from J, the gap between germline ends came to 10 bases. Here the CDR3 DNA reads TGTGCCAGCGGGGCAGGGGATCAGCCCCAGCATTTT. It encodes CASGAGDQPQHF.

This chain uses TRBV5-1 with TRBJ2-2, with D maybe TRBD2 (5 bases). Germline values: CDR1 SGHRS, CDR2 YFSETQ. V dropped 0 bases and J dropped 1 base, with 7 bases sitting between them. The CDR3 is 15 amino acids. The DNA for the CDR3 is TGCGCCAGCAGCTTGGCTAGCAAGAACACCGGGGAGCTGTTTTTT. This sequence encodes CASSLASKNTGELFF.

The chain joins TRBV4-2 to TRBJ1-1, with a weak D call TRBD1 (5 bases). Trimming left V 4 bases short and J 3 bases short, with 18 bases between. CDR3 length: 16 residues. The germline V gene encodes CDR1 LGHNA and CDR2 YNFKEQ. The CDR3 is CASSLGGTPGHTEAFF. CDR3 nucleotides: TGTGCCAGCAGCCTGGGGGGGACCCCGGGCCACACTGAAGCTTTCTTT.

This clone appeared a single time. This rearrangement joins TRBV28 to TRBJ1-1, with TRBD1 matching 9 bases. The CDR3 runs 15 residues. Germline V gene sequence: CDR1 MDHEN, CDR2 SYDVKM. J gave up 1 base and V 6 bases, and 6 bases lay outside the gene matches. The CDR3 spells CASRPGDRENTEAFF. In nucleotides, the CDR3 is TGTGCCAGCAGACCAGGGGACAGGGAGAACACTGAAGCTTTCTTT.

The chain combines TRBV4-1 with TRBJ2-7; TRBD2 is a possible D gene (6 bases). Germline V gene data show CDR1 as MGHRA and CDR2 as YSYEKL. The V end was cut by 1 base, the J end by 7 bases, with 14 bases between. CDR3 length: 14 residues. CDR3 sequence reads: CASSQVLAAGEQYF. The DNA of the CDR3 is TGCGCCAGCAGCCAAGTTTTAGCGGCCGGGGAGCAGTACTTC.

The chain couples TRBV7-2 to TRBJ1-3; 9 bases fit TRBD1. CDR1 and CDR2 from the germline V gene are SGHTA and FQGNSA. After removal of 3 bases from V and 2 bases from J, the junction contained 2 bases not matched to a gene. The CDR3 is 15 amino acids. As DNA, the CDR3 is TGTGCCAGCAGCTTCGGACAGGGGCCTGGAAACACCATATATTTT. This sequence encodes CASSFGQGPGNTIYF.

The DNA of the CDR3 is TGCGCCAGCAGCTTAGAGGGGGCCAGGGCTGGCGGTGAGCAGTTCTTC. It specifies CASSLEGARAGGEQFF. V usage is TRBV5-1 and J usage is TRBJ2-1; 7 bases map to TRBD1. V shed 2 bases and J 9 bases; nucleotides not matched to a gene: 14. Germline V gene data show CDR1 as SGHRS and CDR2 as YFSETQ. CDR3 length equals 16 residues.

The V and J genes are TRBV5-5 and TRBJ2-7, with 8 bases lining up with TRBD1. Germline CDR1 is SGHKS and CDR2 is YYEKEE (reference sequence). The J segment lost 2 bases and the V segment lost 5 bases, leaving 6 bases of the junction unmatched. The CDR3 length is 14 residues. The DNA for the CDR3 is TGTGCCAGCAGGGACAGGGTTGGTACCTACGAGCAGTACTTC. Protein sequence: CASRDRVGTYEQYF.

The chain is built from TRBV9 and TRBJ2-1; 10 nucleotides agree with TRBD1. Trimming removed 4 bases from V and 5 bases from J; junction bases left unmatched: 3. CDR3 length: 14 residues. The germline V gene encodes CDR1 SGDLS and CDR2 YYNGEE. Here the CDR3 DNA reads TGTGCCAGCAGCCCGGGACAGGGGAACAATGAGCAGTTCTTC. It translates to CASSPGQGNNEQFF.

As regards this clone: This CDR3 is also generated by other DNA sequences in the sample. The CDR3 DNA follows: TGCGCCAGCAGCGGGACAGCTAGCACAGATACGCAGTATTTT. It encodes CASSGTASTDTQYF. The chain links TRBV5-1 to TRBJ2-3; TRBD1 agrees at 7 bases. From germline, CDR1 is SGHRS and CDR2 YFSETQ. V dropped 4 bases and J dropped 0; count of bases not matched to a gene: 2. The CDR3 has 14 residues. Based on the CDR3 plus reference TRBV5-1 and TRBJ2-3, the full variable domain is KAGVTQTPRYLIKTRGQQVTLSCSPISGHRSVSWYQQTPGQGLQFLFEYFSETQRNKGNFPGRFSGRQFSNSRSEMNVSTLELGDSALYLCASSGTASTDTQYFGPGTRLTVL.

V and J are TRBV6-5 and TRBJ1-5, with 8 bases identical to TRBD1. The CDR3 covers 15 residues. Germline loops: CDR1 MNHEY, CDR2 SVGAGI. V shed 6 bases, J shed 5 bases, and the junction held 9 bases outside the gene matches. The CDR3 here is CASRLMDRVDQPQHF. The CDR3 bases are TGTGCCAGCAGACTTATGGACAGGGTGGATCAGCCCCAGCATTTT.

This rearrangement joins TRBV15 to TRBJ2-5, with TRBD2 matching over 10 bases. Trimming took 1 base from V and 7 from J; bases not matched to a gene: 12. Germline V gene sequence: CDR1 LNHNV, CDR2 YYDKDF (reference sequence). This CDR3 has 17 residues. CDR3 protein: CATSRALGLAGVVTQYF. DNA for the CDR3: TGTGCCACCAGCAGAGCGTTAGGTCTAGCGGGAGTGGTGACCCAGTACTTC. Complete variable domain (other parts from reference TRBV15 and TRBJ2-5): DAMVIQNPRYQVTQFGKPVTLSCSQTLNHNVMYWYQQKSSQAPKLLFHYYDKDFNNEADTPDNFQSRRPNTSFCFLDIRSPGLGDTAMYLCATSRALGLAGVVTQYFGPGTRLLVL.

This rearrangement joins TRBV30 to TRBJ2-3; 9 positions match TRBD1. J was trimmed by 3 bases and V by 5 bases; bases with no gene match: 9. Germline V lookup: CDR1 GTSNPN, CDR2 SVGIG (reference sequence). The CDR3 runs to 15 residues. In nucleotides, the CDR3 is TGTGCCTGGGACCAACAGGGGGCTGGGACAGATACGCAGTATTTT. Translating it yields CAWDQQGAGTDTQYF.